This T cell receptor beta chain was retrieved from a study of tumor-infiltrating lymphocytes in primary liver carcinoma. Study-level points and caveats: The proportion of top clones found throughout all five tumor regions was only about 8-25%.

Note on this clonotype: Antigen specificity is unknown. At one end, the junction sequence differs from germline, possibly due to a read error.

The template, approximately 500 ng total RNA, yielded TCR beta cDNA made with a constant-region primer. A slightly modified ARM-PCR protocol with three nested multiplex PCR rounds produced these TCR beta libraries. Investigators reported that the first two PCR rounds, at about 9 cycles each, used TRBV1-TRBV30 forward primers with a C-beta reverse primer. One entry per CDR3 protein results from TCRdb running MiXCR on the multiplex PCR reads. The sample contains approximately 40,000 distinct CDR3 sequences, over 70% of which appear only once. Without any cell sorting, roughly 20-32 mg of bulk tissue yielded co-extracted RNA and DNA. The CDR3 totals 17 residues. The V gene's germline CDR1 is SGHAT and CDR2 FQNNGV.

This sequence joins TRBV11-2 and TRBJ2-3; weak D call: TRBD2 (5 bases). The sequencing input was liver tumor tissue from sampling region 2. Specified subset: tumor region T2, inferior pole. The TCR was taken from a man in his forties with primary liver carcinoma and hepatitis B virus infection. Written as DNA, the CDR3 is TGTACCAGCAGCTTAGATCCTGGGGAGATTAGCACAGATACGCAGTATTTT. Amino acids: CTSSLDPGEISTDTQYF.